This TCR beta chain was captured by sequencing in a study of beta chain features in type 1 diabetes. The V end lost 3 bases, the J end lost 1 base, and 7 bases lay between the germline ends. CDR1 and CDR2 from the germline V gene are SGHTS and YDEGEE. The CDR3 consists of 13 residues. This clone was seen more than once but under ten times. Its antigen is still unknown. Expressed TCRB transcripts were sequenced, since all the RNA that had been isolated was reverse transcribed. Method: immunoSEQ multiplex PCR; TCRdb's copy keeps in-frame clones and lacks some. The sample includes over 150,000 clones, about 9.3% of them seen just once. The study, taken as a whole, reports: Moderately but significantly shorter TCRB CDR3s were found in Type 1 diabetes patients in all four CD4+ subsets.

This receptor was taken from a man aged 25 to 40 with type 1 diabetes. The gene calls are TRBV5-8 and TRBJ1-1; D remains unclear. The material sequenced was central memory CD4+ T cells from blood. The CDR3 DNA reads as TGTGCCAGCAGCTCATACTGGAACACTGAAGCTTTCTTT. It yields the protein CASSSYWNTEAFF.